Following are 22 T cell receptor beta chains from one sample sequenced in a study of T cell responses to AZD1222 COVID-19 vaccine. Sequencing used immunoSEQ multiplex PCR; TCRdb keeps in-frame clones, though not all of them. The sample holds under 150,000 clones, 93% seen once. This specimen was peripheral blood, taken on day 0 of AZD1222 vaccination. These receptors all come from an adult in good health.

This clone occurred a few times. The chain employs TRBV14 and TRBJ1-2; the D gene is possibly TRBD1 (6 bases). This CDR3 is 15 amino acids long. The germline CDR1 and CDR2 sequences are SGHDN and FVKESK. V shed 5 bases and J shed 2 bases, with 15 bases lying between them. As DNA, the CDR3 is TGTGCCAGCAGCGAATCCCGGACAGAAAACTATGGCTACACCTTC. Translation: CASSESRTENYGYTF.

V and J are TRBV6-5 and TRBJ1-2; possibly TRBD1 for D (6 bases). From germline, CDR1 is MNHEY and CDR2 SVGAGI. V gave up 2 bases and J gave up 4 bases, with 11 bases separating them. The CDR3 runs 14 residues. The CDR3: CASSYERGAYGYTF. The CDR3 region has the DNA TGTGCCAGCAGTTACGAGAGGGGGGCCTATGGCTACACCTTC.

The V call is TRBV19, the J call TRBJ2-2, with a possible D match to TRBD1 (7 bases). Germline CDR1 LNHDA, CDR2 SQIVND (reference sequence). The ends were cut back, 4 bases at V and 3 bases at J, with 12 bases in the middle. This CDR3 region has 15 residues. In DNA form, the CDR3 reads TGTGCCAGTAGTACGGGCAGGGGGGACACCGGGGAGCTGTTTTTT. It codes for CASSTGRGDTGELFF.

CDR3 nucleotides: TGTGCCAGCAGCCAAGTGGGGACAGGCACAGATACGCAGTATTTT. Protein product: CASSQVGTGTDTQYF. The J gene is TRBJ2-3, the V gene TRBV3-1 (or the pseudogene TRBV3-2); 7 bases map to TRBD1. CDR3 length: 15 residues. Trimming cost V 1 base and J 1 base; bases outside gene matches: 2. Germline V lookup: CDR1 LGHDT, CDR2 YNNKEL (reference sequence).

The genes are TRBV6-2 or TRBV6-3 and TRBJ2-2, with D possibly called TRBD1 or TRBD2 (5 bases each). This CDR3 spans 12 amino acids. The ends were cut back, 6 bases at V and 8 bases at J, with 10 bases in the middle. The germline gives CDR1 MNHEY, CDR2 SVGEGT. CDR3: CASSRDRGELFF. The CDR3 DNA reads TGTGCCAGCAGCCGGGACCGGGGGGAGCTGTTTTTT.

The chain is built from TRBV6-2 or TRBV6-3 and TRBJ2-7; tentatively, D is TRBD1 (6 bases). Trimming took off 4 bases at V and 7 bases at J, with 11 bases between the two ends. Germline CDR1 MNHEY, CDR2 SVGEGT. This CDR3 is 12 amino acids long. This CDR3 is CASSSVRGEQYF. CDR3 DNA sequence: TGTGCCAGCAGTTCTGTCAGGGGAGAGCAGTACTTC.

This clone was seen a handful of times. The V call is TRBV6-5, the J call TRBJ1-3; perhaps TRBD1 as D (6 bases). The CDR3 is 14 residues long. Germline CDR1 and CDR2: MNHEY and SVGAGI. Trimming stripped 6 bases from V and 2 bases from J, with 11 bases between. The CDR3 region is CASSLTGTGNTIYF. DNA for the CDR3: TGTGCCAGCAGCCTCACAGGGACTGGAAACACCATATATTTT.

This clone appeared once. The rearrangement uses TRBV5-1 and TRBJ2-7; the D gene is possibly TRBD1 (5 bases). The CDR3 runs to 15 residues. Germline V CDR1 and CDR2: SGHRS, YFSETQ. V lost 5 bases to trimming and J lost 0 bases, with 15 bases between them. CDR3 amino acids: CASRYQGLGSYEQYF. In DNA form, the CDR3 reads TGCGCCAGCAGATACCAGGGTTTGGGCTCCTACGAGCAGTACTTC.

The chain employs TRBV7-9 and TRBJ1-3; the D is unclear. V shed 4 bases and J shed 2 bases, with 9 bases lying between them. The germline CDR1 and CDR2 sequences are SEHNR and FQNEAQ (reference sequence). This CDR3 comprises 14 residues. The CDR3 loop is CASSSFEPGNTIYF. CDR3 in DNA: TGTGCCAGCAGCTCCTTCGAGCCTGGAAACACCATATATTTT.

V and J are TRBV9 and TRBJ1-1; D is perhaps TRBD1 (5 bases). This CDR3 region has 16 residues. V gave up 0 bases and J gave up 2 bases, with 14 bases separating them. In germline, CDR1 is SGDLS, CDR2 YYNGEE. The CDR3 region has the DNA TGTGCCAGCAGCGTAGGGGGGTTCGGACCAAACACTGAAGCTTTCTTT. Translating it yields CASSVGGFGPNTEAFF. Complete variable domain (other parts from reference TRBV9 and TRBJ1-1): DSGVTQTPKHLITATGQRVTLRCSPRSGDLSVYWYQQSLDQGLQFLIQYYNGEERAKGNILERFSAQQFPDLHSELNLSSLELGDSALYFCASSVGGFGPNTEAFFGQGTRLTVV.

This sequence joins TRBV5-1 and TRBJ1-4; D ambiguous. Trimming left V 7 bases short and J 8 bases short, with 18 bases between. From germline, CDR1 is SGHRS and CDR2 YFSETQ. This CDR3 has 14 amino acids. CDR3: CASRIKTFGEKLFF. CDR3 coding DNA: TGCGCCAGCCGAATCAAGACCTTTGGGGAAAAACTGTTTTTT.

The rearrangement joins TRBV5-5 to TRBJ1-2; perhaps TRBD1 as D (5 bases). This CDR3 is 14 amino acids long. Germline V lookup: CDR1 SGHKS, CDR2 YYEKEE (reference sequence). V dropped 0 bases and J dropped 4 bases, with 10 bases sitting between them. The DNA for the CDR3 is TGTGCCAGCAGCTTGGCCCGACAGCTCTATGGCTACACCTTC. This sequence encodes CASSLARQLYGYTF.

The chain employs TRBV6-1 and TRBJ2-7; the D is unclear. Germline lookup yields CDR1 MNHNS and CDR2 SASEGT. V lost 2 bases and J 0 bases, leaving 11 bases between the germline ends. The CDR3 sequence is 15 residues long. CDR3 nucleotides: TGTGCCAGCAGTGAATTACGGTTCTTCTCCTACGAGCAGTACTTC. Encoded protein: CASSELRFFSYEQYF.

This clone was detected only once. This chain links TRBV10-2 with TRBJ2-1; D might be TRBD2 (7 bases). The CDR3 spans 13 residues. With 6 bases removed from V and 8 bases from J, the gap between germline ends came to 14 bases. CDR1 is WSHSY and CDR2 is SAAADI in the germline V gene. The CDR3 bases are TGCGCCAGCAGGAGGGGGGGCCCCGATGAGCAGTTCTTC. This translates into CASRRGGPDEQFF.

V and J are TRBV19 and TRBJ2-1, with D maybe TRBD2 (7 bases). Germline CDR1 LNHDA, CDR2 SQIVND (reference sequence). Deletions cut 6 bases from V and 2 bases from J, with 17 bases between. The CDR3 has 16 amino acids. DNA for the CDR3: TGTGCCAGTAGCCCCCTGGGAGGGGGAACCTACAATGAGCAGTTCTTC. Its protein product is CASSPLGGGTYNEQFF. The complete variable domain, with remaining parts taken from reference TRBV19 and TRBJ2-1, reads DGGITQSPKYLFRKEGQNVTLSCEQNLNHDAMYWYRQDPGQGLRLIYYSQIVNDFQKGDIAEGYSVSREKKESFPLTVTSAQKNPTAFYLCASSPLGGGTYNEQFFGPGTRLTVL.

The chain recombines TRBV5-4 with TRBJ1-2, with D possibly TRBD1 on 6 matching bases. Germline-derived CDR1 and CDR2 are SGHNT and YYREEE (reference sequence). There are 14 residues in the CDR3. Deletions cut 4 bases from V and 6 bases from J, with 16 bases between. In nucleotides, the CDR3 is TGTGCCAGCAGCCGAAACAGGGAAGGGAATGGCTACACCTTC. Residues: CASSRNREGNGYTF.

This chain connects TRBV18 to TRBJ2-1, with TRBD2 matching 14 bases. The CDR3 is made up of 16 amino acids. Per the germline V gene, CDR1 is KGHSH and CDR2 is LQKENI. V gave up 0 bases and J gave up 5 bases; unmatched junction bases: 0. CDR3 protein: CASSPPGLAGDNEQFF. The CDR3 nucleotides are TGTGCCAGCTCACCACCGGGACTAGCGGGGGACAATGAGCAGTTCTTC.

The CDR3 sequence is CASSLGSALSRFEQFF. CDR3 sequence (DNA): TGTGCCAGCAGCTTAGGTAGTGCTCTGTCCCGATTTGAGCAGTTCTTC. The J gene is TRBJ2-1, the V gene TRBV7-9; D remains ambiguous. Germline lookup yields CDR1 SEHNR and CDR2 FQNEAQ (reference sequence). The CDR3 consists of 16 residues. V dropped 1 base and J dropped 9 bases, with 19 bases sitting between them. Full variable domain (rest looked up from reference TRBV7-9 and TRBJ2-1): DTGVSQNPRHKITKRGQNVTFRCDPISEHNRLYWYRQTLGQGPEFLTYFQNEAQLEKSRLLSDRFSAERPKGSFSTLEIQRTEQGDSAMYLCASSLGSALSRFEQFFGPGTRLTVL.

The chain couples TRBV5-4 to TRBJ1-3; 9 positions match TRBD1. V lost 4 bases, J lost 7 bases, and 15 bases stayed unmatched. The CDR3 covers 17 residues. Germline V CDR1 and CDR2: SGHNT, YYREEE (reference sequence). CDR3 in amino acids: CASSRSTGGASLNTIYF. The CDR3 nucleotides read TGTGCCAGCAGCCGATCTACAGGGGGCGCTTCTCTGAACACCATATATTTT.

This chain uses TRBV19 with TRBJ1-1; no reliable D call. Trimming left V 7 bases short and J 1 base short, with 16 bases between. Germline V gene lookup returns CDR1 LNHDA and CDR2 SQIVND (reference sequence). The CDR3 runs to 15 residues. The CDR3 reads CASKVPVRENTEAFF. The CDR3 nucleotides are TGTGCCAGTAAGGTCCCGGTCAGAGAGAACACTGAAGCTTTCTTT.

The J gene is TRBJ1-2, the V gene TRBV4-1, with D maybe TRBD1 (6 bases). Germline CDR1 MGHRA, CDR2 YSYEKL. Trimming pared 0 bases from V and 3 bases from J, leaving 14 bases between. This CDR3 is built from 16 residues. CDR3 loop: CASSQEWQGLHYGYTF. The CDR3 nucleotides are TGCGCCAGCAGCCAAGAGTGGCAGGGGCTGCACTATGGCTACACCTTC.

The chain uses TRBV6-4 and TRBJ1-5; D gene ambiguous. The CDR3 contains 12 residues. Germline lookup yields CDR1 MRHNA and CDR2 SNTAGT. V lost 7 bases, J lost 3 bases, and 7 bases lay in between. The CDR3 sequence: CASIPINQPQHF. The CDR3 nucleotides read TGTGCCAGCATTCCTATCAATCAGCCCCAGCATTTT.